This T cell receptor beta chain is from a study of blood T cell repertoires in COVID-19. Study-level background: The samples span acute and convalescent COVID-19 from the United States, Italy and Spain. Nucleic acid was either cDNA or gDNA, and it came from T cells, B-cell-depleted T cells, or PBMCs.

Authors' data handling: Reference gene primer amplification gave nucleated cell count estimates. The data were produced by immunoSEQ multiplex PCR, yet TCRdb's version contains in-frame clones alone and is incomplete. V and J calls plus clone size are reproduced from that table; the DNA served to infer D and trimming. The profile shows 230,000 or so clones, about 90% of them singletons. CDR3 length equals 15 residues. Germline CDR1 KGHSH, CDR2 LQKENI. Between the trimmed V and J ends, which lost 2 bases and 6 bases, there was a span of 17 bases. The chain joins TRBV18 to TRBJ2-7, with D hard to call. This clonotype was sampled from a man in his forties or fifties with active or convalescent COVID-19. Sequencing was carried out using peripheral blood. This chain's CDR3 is CASSPILRPGLEQYF. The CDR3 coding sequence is TGTGCCAGCTCACCAATTCTCCGACCGGGTCTCGAGCAGTACTTC.